A selection of T cell receptor beta chains follows, all from one sample in a study of identical twins. TCRdb recomputed calls from the 5' RACE reads with MiXCR, one row per CDR3 protein. The table lists 400,000 to 550,000 distinct CDR3 sequences, approximately 24% of them singletons, with around 3% in the top ten. This sample was shared with a second study, whose subject was T cells expressing NK-cell markers.

Specimen: CD4+ T cells sorted from blood. The receptors were gathered from a woman between 18 and 30 years old in good health. The CDR3 runs from the conserved cysteine through the conserved F or W. Each record gives: V gene, D gene, J gene, clone size, CDR3 DNA, CDR3 protein. D genes are given only for firm matches. Expanded clones are given a class, and other clones once, few, many or no size at all.

TRBV7-6,TRBD1,TRBJ1-2,NA,TGTGCCAGCAGCCCCAGGACAGGGGGGGTCTATGGCTACACCTTC,CASSPRTGGVYGYTF
TRBV7-9,TRBD2,TRBJ2-7,few,TGTGCCAGCAGCTCCTCCCCGGGGGGCGAGCAGTACTTC,CASSSSPGGEQYF
TRBV12-3/TRBV12-4,NA,TRBJ2-7,NA,TGTGCCAGCAGTTTTACAGAGAATGTGCAGTACTTC,CASSFTENVQYF
TRBV10-3,NA,TRBJ2-7,NA,TGTGCCATGGGTGGGGACTCCTACGAGCAGTACTTC,CAMGGDSYEQYF
TRBV7-8,NA,TRBJ1-5,once,TGTGCCAGCAGCTCGGGGACGGGAACCCTGGGACAGCCCCAGCATTTT,CASSSGTGTLGQPQHF
TRBV5-1,NA,TRBJ2-3,once,TGCGCCAGCAGCCGGATACGAGATACGCAGTATTTT,CASSRIRDTQYF
TRBV10-3,TRBD1,TRBJ1-2,NA,TGTGCCATCAGTGAGTCGTCCCCCTTAACAGGGGATCATGGCTACACCTTC,CAISESSPLTGDHGYTF
TRBV6-1,TRBD1,TRBJ2-2,few,TGTGCCAGCAGCGCCCCGGGACAGGGCACCGGGGAGCTGTTTTTT,CASSAPGQGTGELFF
TRBV24-1,NA,TRBJ2-6,NA,TGTGCCACCAGTGACCCTCGGACATCCAACGTCCTGACTTTC,CATSDPRTSNVLTF
TRBV5-1,TRBD2,TRBJ2-1,NA,TGCGCCAGCAGCCCGGGACTAGCGGTGAGCTCCTACAATGAGCAGTTCTTC,CASSPGLAVSSYNEQFF
TRBV10-3,NA,TRBJ1-1,NA,TGTGCCATCAGTGTAGAGGGGGTTAACACTGAAGCTTTCTTT,CAISVEGVNTEAFF